These T cell receptor beta chains were read from a single sample in a study of graft-versus-host responses after intestinal transplantation. The method was immunoSEQ multiplex PCR; TCRdb's version includes in-frame clones alone and lacks a portion of them. The sample gives about 48,000 clones, nearly 95% of which show up once; approximately 2.7% is in the top ten. No antigen is known for these receptors. Specimen: unstimulated CD4+ T cells sorted from spleen or lymph node cells, collected before transplant. Every receptor here comes from a human donor who was the organ donor for an intestinal transplant. Each CDR3 is given with its conserved first and last residue. The D gene is left open where the match is weak. Size values are once, few and many counts, or a class for expanded clones, and some rows have none.

- | TRBJ2-2 | TRBV7-9 | - | CASSLDSANTGELFF | TGTGCCAGCAGCTTAGACAGCGCGAACACCGGGGAGCTGTTTTTT
- | TRBJ2-1 | TRBV6-5 | - | CASSPWTGEWNEQFF | TGTGCCAGCAGCCCATGGACTGGTGAGTGGAATGAGCAGTTCTTC
- | TRBJ2-3 | TRBV18 | - | CASSPPGRGSTDTQYF | TGTGCCAGCTCACCCCCGGGTCGGGGGTCCACAGATACGCAGTATTTT
- | TRBJ1-1 | TRBV28 | - | CASSLHAPNTEAFF | TGTGCCAGCAGTTTGCATGCCCCGAACACTGAAGCTTTCTTT
- | TRBJ2-3 | TRBV28 | - | CASSLIFHLLADTQYF | TGTGCCAGCAGTCTTATCTTCCACCTCCTTGCGGATACGCAGTATTTT
TRBD2 | TRBJ2-1 | TRBV5-4 | once | CASTTTGLAGRKEQFF | TGTGCCAGCACCACAACCGGACTAGCGGGGAGGAAGGAGCAGTTCTTC
- | TRBJ2-3 | TRBV4-3 | - | CASSQDEGSTDTQYF | TGCGCCAGCAGCCAAGATGAGGGGAGCACAGATACGCAGTATTTT
- | TRBJ2-3 | TRBV27 | - | CASSLGQLTDTQYF | TGTGCCAGCAGTCTAGGACAGCTCACAGATACGCAGTATTTT
- | TRBJ2-1 | TRBV30 | - | CAWSGAPTGEQFF | TGTGCCTGGAGTGGGGCTCCCACAGGTGAGCAGTTCTTC
- | TRBJ1-2 | TRBV18 | - | CASSPPGHYGYTF | TGTGCCAGCTCACCACCCGGACACTATGGCTACACCTTC